The clone carrying this TCR beta chain has a handful of counts. Its antigen is unidentified. This record comes from a study of blood T cells in healthy people across ages. Study conclusions and caveats: Unsorted PBMC material precluded a definitive naive versus antigen-experienced comparison.

Then a second PCR, running roughly 7 to 11 cycles, was carried out with a sample-barcoded 5' primer and a J-beta primer mix. Tags on each cDNA molecule came from a template-switch adaptor with 12 random nucleotides. TCRdb called the 5' RACE reads again in MiXCR, with one record for every CDR3 protein. The table lists some 880,000 distinct CDR3 sequences, 30% to 45% of them singletons, with roughly 13% in the top ten. At least 7 million PBMCs were isolated per sample. Total RNA amounts of at least 5 micrograms were extracted per sample. Trimming pared 2 bases from V and 3 bases from J, leaving 5 bases between. CDR3 length: 12 residues. CDR1 MNHEY and CDR2 SVGEGT come from the germline V gene.

What was sequenced was blood. This chain uses TRBV6-2 or TRBV6-3 with TRBJ2-7; D uncertain. The receptor's source is a man aged 18-30 years in good health. The CDR3 loop is CASSYPHYEQYF. CDR3 bases: TGTGCCAGCAGTTACCCGCACTACGAGCAGTACTTC.